Presented here are 25 T cell receptor beta chains from one specimen sequenced in a study of metastatic and nonmetastatic thyroid tumors. Via MiXCR, TCRdb re-called the PCR reads. This sample has 15,000 to 20,000 clones, with around 22% found just once. The entire patient cohort was treatment-naive prior to thyroid surgery. Sequencing used adjacent normal tissue. These receptors were obtained from a female donor with papillary thyroid cancer or a benign thyroid nodule (not recorded which). Some clones in this sample may be carry-over from other donors' samples.

The rearrangement links TRBV9 to TRBJ1-2; maybe TRBD1 (6 bases). CDR1 and CDR2 (germline): SGDLS, YYNGEE. V was trimmed by 6 bases and J by 6 bases, leaving 21 bases between them. This CDR3 is built from 15 residues. The CDR3 sequence is CASIKGDRLGDGYTF. CDR3 nucleotides: TGTGCCAGCATCAAGGGGGATAGGCTAGGGGATGGCTACACCTTC.

The rearrangement links TRBV20-1 to TRBJ1-5; the D gene is possibly TRBD1 (6 bases). CDR3 length equals 13 residues. The ends were cut back, 3 bases at V and 3 bases at J, with 9 bases in the middle. Germline V gene sequence: CDR1 DFQATT, CDR2 SNEGSKA (reference sequence). The CDR3 region is CSASPGANQPQHF. The DNA for the CDR3 is TGCAGTGCTAGTCCAGGGGCCAATCAGCCCCAGCATTTT.

The chain links TRBV2 to TRBJ2-3; D possibly corresponds to TRBD1 (7 bases). CDR1 is SNHLY, CDR2 FYNNEI, per germline. The length of the CDR3 is 16 residues. V lost 7 bases, J lost 0 bases, and 17 bases lay in between. The CDR3 coding sequence is TGTGCCAGCATGGTTCCAGGGGGGACTAGCACAGATACGCAGTATTTT. Translating it yields CASMVPGGTSTDTQYF.

The V gene is TRBV4-1, the J gene TRBJ2-1; 7 bases fit TRBD2. Per the germline V gene, CDR1 is MGHRA and CDR2 is YSYEKL. Trimming took 0 bases from V and 5 from J; bases not matched to a gene: 7. The CDR3 sequence is 16 residues long. Here the CDR3 reads CASSQDPSGTNNEQFF. The CDR3 nucleotides read TGCGCCAGCAGCCAAGATCCCAGCGGGACTAACAATGAGCAGTTCTTC.

The chain couples TRBV20-1 to TRBJ1-4; no firm D call. This CDR3 comprises 13 residues. Per germline, CDR1 DFQATT and CDR2 SNEGSKA (reference sequence). The V and J ends lost 4 bases and 5 bases respectively, with 11 bases between them. CDR3 loop: CSAMAVENEKLFF. In nucleotides, the CDR3 is TGCAGTGCTATGGCAGTCGAAAATGAAAAACTGTTTTTT.

This chain uses TRBV7-3 with TRBJ2-1; TRBD2 matches at 9 bases. V shed 1 base and J 7 bases; nucleotides not matched to a gene: 5. The germline V gene has CDR1 SGHTA and CDR2 FQGTGA. The CDR3 is made up of 15 amino acids. The CDR3 region is CASSLMAGGQNEQFF. CDR3 in DNA: TGTGCCAGCAGCTTAATGGCGGGGGGGCAGAATGAGCAGTTCTTC.

This clone was counted a few times. The chain has TRBV6-2 or TRBV6-3 and TRBJ2-1; 7 nucleotides line up with TRBD2. The junction had 8 bases not matched to a gene; V was cut back by 7 bases and J by 8 bases. Per germline, CDR1 MNHEY and CDR2 SVGEGT. CDR3 length: 13 residues. CDR3 amino acids: CASTLMGRDEQFF. As DNA, the CDR3 is TGTGCCAGCACTCTTATGGGGAGGGATGAGCAGTTCTTC.

The V and J genes are TRBV4-1 and TRBJ1-2, with D possibly being TRBD1 (6 bases). Germline values: CDR1 MGHRA, CDR2 YSYEKL. This CDR3 is built from 15 residues. V lost 3 bases, J lost 6 bases, and 17 bases lay in between. The CDR3 DNA follows: TGCGCCAGCAGCCAGCCTCCGGGACACACGAATGGCTACACCTTC. It codes for CASSQPPGHTNGYTF.

V usage is TRBV20-1 and J usage is TRBJ2-3; D is ambiguous. There are 12 residues in the CDR3. The V and J ends lost 4 bases and 4 bases respectively, with 9 bases between them. Germline V CDR1 and CDR2: DFQATT, SNEGSKA (reference sequence). The CDR3 region is CSAIPTPDTQYF. Here the CDR3 DNA reads TGCAGTGCTATCCCGACCCCAGATACGCAGTATTTT.

This clone was found a few times. V is TRBV5-1 and J is TRBJ1-2; a possible D gene is TRBD1 (5 bases). The V and J ends lost 0 bases and 0 bases respectively, with 12 bases between them. The germline V gene has CDR1 SGHRS and CDR2 YFSETQ. The CDR3 covers 16 residues. CDR3 sequence reads: CASSLAAGLANYGYTF. The CDR3 DNA sequence: TGCGCCAGCAGCTTGGCCGCAGGGTTAGCTAACTATGGCTACACCTTC.

V and J are TRBV3-1 and TRBJ2-2; D perhaps matches TRBD1 (6 bases). CDR1 and CDR2 from the germline V gene are LGHDT and YNNKEL (reference sequence). The CDR3 has 16 residues. Trimming removed 5 bases from V and 0 bases from J, with 13 bases in between. In nucleotides, the CDR3 is TGTGCCAGCAGCACTATGACAGGTCCGAACACCGGGGAGCTGTTTTTT. Its protein product is CASSTMTGPNTGELFF. The whole variable domain, remainder taken from reference TRBV3-1 and TRBJ2-2, is DTAVSQTPKYLVTQMGNDKSIKCEQNLGHDTMYWYKQDSKKFLKIMFSYNNKELIINETVPNRFSPKSPDKAHLNLHINSLELGDSAVYFCASSTMTGPNTGELFFGEGSRLTVL.

The V gene is TRBV10-3, the J gene TRBJ2-6; TRBD1 aligns across 9 bases. The CDR3 runs to 18 residues. V shed 2 bases, J shed 0 bases, and the junction held 5 bases outside the gene matches. From germline, CDR1 is ENHRY and CDR2 SYGVKD. CDR3 DNA sequence: TGTGCCATCAGTGAGGGACAGGGGTTTGACTCTGGGGCCAACGTCCTGACTTTC. Residues: CAISEGQGFDSGANVLTF.

Many counts were recorded for this clone. The chain is built from TRBV10-1 and TRBJ1-5; D is undetermined. The CDR3 runs to 14 residues. Looked up from germline, CDR1 is WNHNN and CDR2 is SYGVQD (reference sequence). V was shortened by 4 bases and J by 6 bases, with 13 bases between the two germline ends. The CDR3 loop reads CASSGKGRAQPQHF. CDR3 coding DNA: TGCGCCAGCAGTGGAAAAGGGAGGGCTCAGCCCCAGCATTTT.

This clone was found a few times. V and J are TRBV27 and TRBJ1-6; D ambiguous. The germline V gene encodes CDR1 MNHEY and CDR2 SMNVEV (reference sequence). The CDR3 extends over 15 amino acids. The V gene lost 8 bases and the J gene lost 8 bases, with 19 bases spanning the gap. The CDR3 DNA follows: TGTGCCAGCGGGCGCCTACATCAGTTGGATTCACCCCTCCACTTT. It yields the protein CASGRLHQLDSPLHF.

This clone has more than one count but fewer than ten. The chain links TRBV11-2 to TRBJ2-7, with 10 bases matching TRBD2. CDR3 length: 16 amino acids. The V segment lost 5 bases and the J segment 1 base; nucleotides outside the gene matches: 8. CDR1 is SGHAT and CDR2 is FQNNGV in the germline V gene. The CDR3 DNA reads as TGTGCCAGCAGCATAACTAGCGGGATCCGTTCCTACGAGCAGTACTTC. It specifies CASSITSGIRSYEQYF.

This clone was counted only a few times. This sequence joins TRBV11-1 and TRBJ2-3, with 9 positions matching TRBD2. The CDR3 consists of 15 residues. Germline trimming cut 4 bases from V and 10 bases from J; bases unmatched to any gene: 12. From germline, CDR1 is SGHAT and CDR2 FQDESV (reference sequence). CDR3 DNA sequence: TGTGCCAGCAGCTCGACTAGCGGTGGAACGGGGGCGCAGTATTTT. Amino acids: CASSSTSGGTGAQYF.

Ten or more counts support this clone. The rearrangement joins TRBV11-2 to TRBJ2-3; no reliable D call. Trimming left V 4 bases short and J 2 bases short, with 13 bases between. Germline values: CDR1 SGHAT, CDR2 FQNNGV. The CDR3 is 15 residues long. The CDR3 spells CASSSNPSFTDTQYF. CDR3 DNA: TGTGCCAGCAGCTCCAACCCAAGTTTCACAGATACGCAGTATTTT.

The chain is built from TRBV6-4 and TRBJ2-1, with a tentative D call TRBD1 (5 bases). CDR1 and CDR2 (germline): MRHNA, SNTAGT. Trimming shortened V by 0 bases and J by 5 bases, and 5 bases separated the two germline ends. CDR3 length: 13 residues. CDR3 DNA: TGTGCCAGCAGTGACTCGGACAACAATGAGCAGTTCTTC. This gives the protein CASSDSDNNEQFF.

The J gene is TRBJ1-3, the V gene TRBV5-1; D not certain. The CDR3 loop spans 16 amino acids. The V end lost 6 bases, the J end lost 3 bases, and 19 bases lay between the germline ends. Per the germline V gene, CDR1 is SGHRS and CDR2 is YFSETQ. CDR3 DNA sequence: TGCGCCAGCATCCTCGAGTCGCCCGGGTTTGGAAACACCATATATTTT. Translated: CASILESPGFGNTIYF.

V gene TRBV28 combines with J gene TRBJ1-5, with TRBD1 matching 10 bases. In germline, CDR1 is MDHEN, CDR2 SYDVKM. Germline trimming cut 6 bases from V and 6 bases from J; bases unmatched to any gene: 11. The CDR3 length is 16 residues. The CDR3 nucleotides read TGTGCCAGCAGCTACCGGGACAGGGGTCGGGGTCAGCCCCAGCATTTT. Amino acid sequence: CASSYRDRGRGQPQHF.

A few counts support this clone. This chain connects TRBV28 to TRBJ2-1; TRBD2 agrees at 9 bases. The V gene end was trimmed by 4 bases and the J gene end by 0 bases; junction bases not matched to a gene: 7. Germline V CDR1 and CDR2: MDHEN, SYDVKM. This CDR3 contains 17 residues. The DNA for the CDR3 is TGTGCCAGCAGTTCCACTAGCGGGCCCAACTCCTACAATGAGCAGTTCTTC. Protein sequence: CASSSTSGPNSYNEQFF.

This clone was seen more than once but under ten times. The chain has TRBV6-1 and TRBJ2-3, with 9 bases that match TRBD1. CDR1 and CDR2 (germline): MNHNS, SASEGT. This CDR3 spans 16 amino acids. Trimming at V came to 5 bases and at J to 1 base, leaving 7 bases not matched to a gene. CDR3 nucleotides: TGTGCCAGCAGTATGGACAGGGGAAGAGGCACAGATACGCAGTATTTT. Translation: CASSMDRGRGTDTQYF.

The DNA of the CDR3 is TGTGCCAGCAGTGCGGGTTTTGTTACCTACGAGCAGTACTTC. Its protein product is CASSAGFVTYEQYF. V gene TRBV2 combines with J gene TRBJ2-7; no clear D. The CDR3 runs to 14 residues. Germline V gene data show CDR1 as SNHLY and CDR2 as FYNNEI. Trimming removed 4 bases at V and 2 bases at J, with 12 bases between.

The rearrangement uses TRBV28 and TRBJ2-1; 10 positions match TRBD2. The CDR3 covers 16 residues. The germline CDR1 and CDR2 sequences are MDHEN and SYDVKM. J gave up 8 bases and V 7 bases, and 14 bases lay outside the gene matches. CDR3 region: CASTGSGRYSTDEQFF. As DNA, the CDR3 is TGTGCCAGCACCGGTAGCGGGAGGTATTCAACGGATGAGCAGTTCTTC.

As to this clone: The same CDR3 also results from other DNA sequences found in this sample. The chain is built from TRBV5-1 and TRBJ2-3; 13 nucleotides line up with TRBD2. The CDR3 is 16 residues long. Germline V gene lookup returns CDR1 SGHRS and CDR2 YFSETQ. After removal of 0 bases from V and 3 bases from J, the junction contained 1 base not matched to a gene. CDR3 DNA sequence: TGCGCCAGCAGCTTGGGACTAGCGGGAGGTACAGATACGCAGTATTTT. This translates into CASSLGLAGGTDTQYF.